These 21 T cell receptor beta chains originate from one sample sequenced in a study of neurological immune-mediated disorders. The time point was: technical triplicate 2. TCRdb analysed the 5' RACE reads with MiXCR anew, one entry per CDR3 protein. The sample carries roughly 57,000 distinct CDR3 sequences, around 24% recorded once. The specimen was PBMCs. The receptors originated from a man between 60 and 75 years old with HTLV-1-associated myelopathy (HAM/TSP).

This clonotype was counted at least ten times. V is TRBV4-2 and J is TRBJ2-2; D is uncertain. The V end was cut by 4 bases, the J end by 4 bases, with 16 bases between. The germline CDR1 and CDR2 sequences are LGHNA and YNFKEQ. This CDR3 is built from 16 residues. CDR3 in amino acids: CASSPDPTVTTGELFF. The CDR3 region has the DNA TGTGCCAGCAGCCCGGATCCCACAGTGACCACCGGGGAGCTGTTTTTT.

This clonotype was seen at least ten times. J is TRBJ1-6 and V is TRBV20-1; D gene unclear. The CDR3 sequence is 14 residues long. Germline V CDR1 and CDR2: DFQATT, SNEGSKA (reference sequence). Trimming took off 2 bases at V and 5 bases at J, with 10 bases between the two ends. The CDR3 sequence: CSARRQSNNSPLHF. The CDR3 DNA reads as TGCAGTGCTAGAAGGCAATCTAATAATTCACCCCTCCACTTT.

This clonotype was found many times. The gene calls are TRBV29-1 and TRBJ2-4; possibly TRBD1 for D (5 bases). CDR3 length equals 13 residues. Trimming stripped 7 bases from V and 8 bases from J, with 18 bases between. In germline, CDR1 is SQVTM, CDR2 ANQGSEA. In DNA, the CDR3 is TGCAGCGCCGTCAGGGCAGGGTTGTACATTCAGTACTTC. Translated: CSAVRAGLYIQYF. Looking up the rest from reference TRBV29-1 and TRBJ2-4 gives the full variable domain: SAVISQKPSRDICQRGTSLTIQCQVDSQVTMMFWYRQQPGQSLTLIATANQGSEATYESGFVIDKFPISRPNLTFSTLTVSNMSPEDSSIYLCSAVRAGLYIQYFGAGTRLSVL.

The sample holds many counts of this clonotype. The CDR3 protein is CASSTGQGGFRGYTF. The CDR3 bases are TGTGCCAGCAGTACCGGACAGGGAGGATTTAGGGGCTACACCTTC. The chain uses TRBV28 and TRBJ1-2, with 8 bases aligning to TRBD1. CDR1 and CDR2 from the germline V gene are MDHEN and SYDVKM. This CDR3 contains 15 residues. The V gene end was trimmed by 5 bases and the J gene end by 8 bases; junction bases not matched to a gene: 13.

This clonotype was recorded many times. This sequence joins TRBV11-2 and TRBJ1-1; D is perhaps TRBD1 (5 bases). Germline CDR1 and CDR2: SGHAT and FQNNGV. V was shortened by 0 bases and J by 10 bases, with 12 bases between the two germline ends. This CDR3 spans 13 amino acids. CDR3 coding DNA: TGTGCCAGCAGCTTAGAACCTACAGGAACAGCTTTCTTT. Protein product: CASSLEPTGTAFF.

This clonotype has a count of ten or more. The chain couples TRBV20-1 to TRBJ1-4; D is perhaps TRBD1 (5 bases). Trimming removed 3 bases from V and 7 bases from J, with 15 bases in between. The CDR3 length is 14 residues. The V gene's germline CDR1 is DFQATT and CDR2 SNEGSKA (reference sequence). The CDR3 loop reads CSASRRDLGEKLFF. As DNA, the CDR3 is TGCAGTGCTAGTCGCCGGGACTTGGGTGAAAAACTGTTTTTT.

This clonotype has a count of ten or more. The rearrangement joins TRBV28 to TRBJ2-4; possible D gene TRBD2, 7 bases. Germline loops: CDR1 MDHEN, CDR2 SYDVKM. Trimming cost V 5 bases and J 5 bases, with 13 bases left between them. CDR3 length equals 14 residues. For the CDR3, the DNA is TGTGCCAGCAGTCTTGGGGGGGGGCAAAACATTCAGTACTTC. This sequence encodes CASSLGGGQNIQYF.

This clonotype was counted only a few times. The chain couples TRBV9 to TRBJ1-6; D call uncertain. CDR3 length: 14 residues. Per germline, CDR1 SGDLS and CDR2 YYNGEE. Trimming took 0 bases from V and 6 from J, leaving 7 bases between them. This chain's CDR3 is CASSVVAANSPLHF. CDR3 DNA sequence: TGTGCCAGCAGCGTAGTGGCAGCTAATTCACCCCTCCACTTT.

This clonotype occurred many times. The V call is TRBV5-1, the J call TRBJ2-2; tentative D call: TRBD2 (6 bases). Germline CDR1 and CDR2: SGHRS and YFSETQ. CDR3 length: 15 amino acids. V lost 6 bases and J 2 bases, leaving 14 bases between the germline ends. The CDR3 DNA reads TGCGCCAGCACCTCTCTCGGGAGAAACACCGGGGAGCTGTTTTTT. Translation gives CASTSLGRNTGELFF.

There are many counts of this clonotype. This chain joins TRBV9 and TRBJ2-1, with D unresolved. V shed 3 bases and J shed 7 bases, with 14 bases lying between them. Germline lookup yields CDR1 SGDLS and CDR2 YYNGEE. CDR3 length: 14 residues. DNA of the CDR3: TGTGCCAGCAGCGCGGGCCCGGGTGGGAATGAGCAGTTCTTC. Translation gives CASSAGPGGNEQFF. The variable domain in full, with the rest retrieved from reference TRBV9 and TRBJ2-1, is DSGVTQTPKHLITATGQRVTLRCSPRSGDLSVYWYQQSLDQGLQFLIQYYNGEERAKGNILERFSAQQFPDLHSELNLSSLELGDSALYFCASSAGPGGNEQFFGPGTRLTVL.

This chain uses TRBV2 with TRBJ2-1, with 8 bases fitting TRBD2. Unmatched junction bases numbered 11, after V lost 5 bases and J lost 5 bases. CDR1 is SNHLY, CDR2 FYNNEI, per germline. The length of the CDR3 is 16 residues. CDR3 amino acids: CASSPIREGLNNEQFF. The CDR3, as DNA: TGTGCCAGCAGTCCCATCCGGGAGGGCTTGAACAATGAGCAGTTCTTC.

This clonotype was counted at least ten times. CDR3 loop: CASSVRWDNEQFF. The CDR3 DNA reads as TGTGCCAGCAGCGTAAGGTGGGACAATGAGCAGTTCTTC. The J gene is TRBJ2-1, the V gene TRBV9, with D uncertain. Germline V CDR1 and CDR2: SGDLS, YYNGEE. There are 13 residues in the CDR3. V lost 1 base and J 5 bases, leaving 7 bases between the germline ends. The entire variable domain, with the rest obtained from reference TRBV9 and TRBJ2-1, is as follows: DSGVTQTPKHLITATGQRVTLRCSPRSGDLSVYWYQQSLDQGLQFLIQYYNGEERAKGNILERFSAQQFPDLHSELNLSSLELGDSALYFCASSVRWDNEQFFGPGTRLTVL.

This clonotype has ten or more counts. The chain is built from TRBV11-2 and TRBJ2-5, with D possibly called TRBD1 or TRBD2 (6 bases each). V was clipped by 5 bases and J by 3 bases, with 16 bases between them. Germline CDR1 reads SGHAT; CDR2 reads FQNNGV. The CDR3 is made up of 15 amino acids. The CDR3 sequence is CASSPGVGGEETQYF. In DNA, the CDR3 is TGTGCCAGCAGCCCAGGGGTGGGAGGTGAAGAGACCCAGTACTTC.

The chain joins TRBV5-1 to TRBJ1-1; weak D call: TRBD1 (6 bases). The V gene's germline CDR1 is SGHRS and CDR2 YFSETQ. V was clipped by 4 bases and J by 5 bases, with 15 bases between them. The CDR3 is 14 amino acids. The CDR3 nucleotides are TGCGCCAGCAGCGACGAGACAGGCCGAACTGAAGCTTTCTTT. It specifies CASSDETGRTEAFF. Supplemented by reference TRBV5-1 and TRBJ1-1, the full variable domain reads KAGVTQTPRYLIKTRGQQVTLSCSPISGHRSVSWYQQTPGQGLQFLFEYFSETQRNKGNFPGRFSGRQFSNSRSEMNVSTLELGDSALYLCASSDETGRTEAFFGQGTRLTVV.

In regard to this clonotype: Compared with germline, one end of the junction differs, possibly owing to a read error. The chain links TRBV5-1 to TRBJ2-1; TRBD1 agrees at 7 bases. Germline V gene lookup returns CDR1 SGHRS and CDR2 YFSETQ. The CDR3 has 13 residues. The CDR3 loop is CDSSLDGTDELFF. The CDR3 region has the DNA TGCGACAGCAGCTTAGACGGGACAGATGAGCTGTTCTTC.

Ten or more counts support this clonotype. The chain carries TRBV9 and TRBJ2-7; TRBD1 matches at 7 bases. V trimming: 4 bases; J trimming: 6 bases; junction bases outside the gene matches: 7. The CDR3 is 13 residues long. CDR1 and CDR2 (germline): SGDLS, YYNGEE. CDR3 nucleotides: TGTGCCAGCAGCTCCCAGGGGGTTGGCGAGCAGTACTTC. This encodes CASSSQGVGEQYF.

This clonotype was counted at least ten times. CDR3 DNA sequence: TGTGCCAGCTCTAATAGGGGCGGACCGCGGGAGCAGTACTTC. Translating gives CASSNRGGPREQYF. This chain connects TRBV18 to TRBJ2-7; a possible D gene is TRBD1 (5 bases). In germline, CDR1 is KGHSH, CDR2 LQKENI. The CDR3 is 14 residues long. Trimming cost V 6 bases and J 7 bases, with 19 bases left between them. The full variable domain, rest sourced from reference TRBV18 and TRBJ2-7, is NAGVMQNPRHLVRRRGQEARLRCSPMKGHSHVYWYRQLPEEGLKFMVYLQKENIIDESGMPKERFSAEFPKEGPSILRIQQVVRGDSAAYFCASSNRGGPREQYFGPGTRLTVT.

This clonotype was found many times. The chain carries TRBV6-1 and TRBJ1-4, with a tentative D call TRBD1 (5 bases). Germline CDR1 and CDR2: MNHNS and SASEGT. This CDR3 has 13 residues. Trimming shortened V by 5 bases and J by 8 bases, and 12 bases separated the two germline ends. The CDR3 DNA reads TGTGCCAGCAGTCTCTCAGGGTACGAAAAACTGTTTTTT. Translating gives CASSLSGYEKLFF.

This clonotype was counted only a few times. The germline gene is not matched at one end of the junction; a read error may be the cause. CDR3 sequence reads: CATSLNLGPGNIQYF. CDR3 DNA sequence: TGTGCCACCAGCTTGAATCTGGGCCCGGGAAACATTCAGTACTTC. This chain connects TRBV7-2 to TRBJ2-4, with D uncertain. This CDR3 is built from 15 residues. Germline assignment: CDR1 SGHTA and CDR2 FQGNSA.

This clonotype appeared many times. The chain recombines TRBV12-3 or TRBV12-4 with TRBJ1-5, with D unresolved. This CDR3 contains 13 residues. V was clipped by 3 bases and J by 9 bases, with 12 bases between them. CDR3 nucleotide sequence: TGTGCCAGCAGTTTTGAGGGTTCGTCGCCCCAGCATTTT. Translating it yields CASSFEGSSPQHF.

This clonotype was seen repeatedly, ten times or more. This chain uses TRBV6-2 or TRBV6-3 with TRBJ1-5; no definite D call. Trimming removed 5 bases from V and 5 bases from J, with 13 bases in between. CDR1 and CDR2 from the germline V gene are MNHEY and SVGEGT. The CDR3 extends over 14 amino acids. The CDR3 spells CASSEGRRYQPQHF. The DNA for the CDR3 is TGTGCCAGCAGTGAGGGCAGGAGATATCAGCCCCAGCATTTT.